The 25 T cell receptor beta chains reported below all come from one sample, sequenced in a study of PD-1 blockade in mismatch repair-deficient tumors. Sequencing used immunoSEQ multiplex PCR; TCRdb keeps in-frame clones, though not all of them. The sample contains some 84,000 clones, roughly 80% of which appear only once. The sequenced sample was peripheral blood, obtained 12 weeks after starting pembrolizumab. The receptor source for this set is an adult with mismatch repair-deficient cancer.

The chain is built from TRBV30 and TRBJ2-1; D is unresolved. The germline V and J ends were trimmed by 2 bases and 7 bases, with 6 bases remaining between them. The CDR3 is 11 amino acids. Per germline, CDR1 GTSNPN and CDR2 SVGIG (reference sequence). The CDR3 DNA sequence: TGTGCCTGGAGTAAAATGAATGAGCAGTTCTTC. Translation: CAWSKMNEQFF.

The rearrangement uses TRBV2 and TRBJ1-5, with a tentative D call TRBD1 (5 bases). The V end was cut by 3 bases, the J end by 6 bases, with 15 bases between. CDR1 SNHLY and CDR2 FYNNEI come from the germline V gene. The CDR3 sequence is 15 residues long. The CDR3 bases are TGTGCCAGCAGTGAGTGGTCTAGGGGAGGTCAGCCCCAGCATTTT. The encoded protein is CASSEWSRGGQPQHF. The full variable domain, its missing parts supplied by reference TRBV2 and TRBJ1-5, is EPEVTQTPSHQVTQMGQEVILRCVPISNHLYFYWYRQILGQKVEFLVSFYNNEISEKSEIFDDQFSVERPDGSNFTLKIRSTKLEDSAMYFCASSEWSRGGQPQHFGDGTRLSIL.

The V and J genes are TRBV6-6 and TRBJ2-7; D ambiguous. CDR3 length: 13 residues. Deletions cut 7 bases from V and 0 bases from J, with 10 bases between. Germline values: CDR1 MNHNY, CDR2 SVGAGI (reference sequence). CDR3 in DNA: TGTGCCAGCACCCCGGGCAGCTCCTACGAGCAGTACTTC. It yields the protein CASTPGSSYEQYF.

The V call is TRBV19, the J call TRBJ2-3; maybe TRBD2 (6 bases). V shed 7 bases and J shed 4 bases, with 15 bases lying between them. The CDR3 covers 14 residues. CDR1 and CDR2 (germline): LNHDA, SQIVND (reference sequence). The CDR3 nucleotides read TGTGCCAGTACGCCTGGGGGGTTACCAGATACGCAGTATTTT. This sequence encodes CASTPGGLPDTQYF.

V gene TRBV5-1 combines with J gene TRBJ2-3; D call uncertain. V shed 0 bases and J shed 0 bases, with 11 bases lying between them. This CDR3 has 16 amino acids. CDR1 is SGHRS and CDR2 is YFSETQ in the germline V gene. The CDR3 loop reads CASSLVGRPSTDTQYF. CDR3 nucleotides: TGCGCCAGCAGCTTGGTGGGCAGGCCCAGCACAGATACGCAGTATTTT. The whole variable domain, filled in from reference TRBV5-1 and TRBJ2-3, reads KAGVTQTPRYLIKTRGQQVTLSCSPISGHRSVSWYQQTPGQGLQFLFEYFSETQRNKGNFPGRFSGRQFSNSRSEMNVSTLELGDSALYLCASSLVGRPSTDTQYFGPGTRLTVL.

The rearrangement uses TRBV5-6 and TRBJ2-5; TRBD2 is a possible D gene (5 bases). Germline assignment: CDR1 SGHDT and CDR2 YYEEEE. The V gene lost 6 bases and the J gene lost 5 bases, with 14 bases spanning the gap. The CDR3 covers 13 residues. This CDR3 reads CASNLRALETQYF. CDR3 nucleotides: TGTGCCAGCAATTTGAGGGCTTTGGAGACCCAGTACTTC.

The chain couples TRBV9 to TRBJ1-5; TRBD1 is a possible D gene (6 bases). Germline V gives CDR1 SGDLS, CDR2 YYNGEE. V was pared by 4 bases and J by 6 bases, with 14 bases between. This CDR3 has 14 amino acids. CDR3 coding DNA: TGTGCCAGCAGCTCGGTCGGGGGGCCTCAGCCCCAGCATTTT. This codes for CASSSVGGPQPQHF. Full variable domain (rest looked up from reference TRBV9 and TRBJ1-5): DSGVTQTPKHLITATGQRVTLRCSPRSGDLSVYWYQQSLDQGLQFLIQYYNGEERAKGNILERFSAQQFPDLHSELNLSSLELGDSALYFCASSSVGGPQPQHFGDGTRLSIL.

The chain is built from TRBV30 and TRBJ1-1; D is ambiguous. V lost 2 bases and J lost 1, with 8 bases in between. CDR3 length: 13 amino acids. Germline V gene lookup returns CDR1 GTSNPN and CDR2 SVGIG (reference sequence). The CDR3 here is CAWSKQSNTEAFF. The DNA of the CDR3 is TGTGCCTGGAGTAAACAGTCGAACACTGAAGCTTTCTTT.

A single count supports this clone. The CDR3 here is CASSSGTGGTNEKLFF. The CDR3 nucleotides read TGTGCCAGCAGCAGCGGGACAGGGGGAACTAATGAAAAACTGTTTTTT. The J gene is TRBJ1-4, the V gene TRBV7-2, with 11 nucleotides matching TRBD1. V dropped 5 bases and J dropped 1; count of bases not matched to a gene: 3. CDR3 length: 16 amino acids. Germline CDR1 SGHTA, CDR2 FQGNSA.

The chain is built from TRBV30 and TRBJ1-1, with a weak D call TRBD1 (6 bases). V was trimmed by 3 bases and J by 6 bases, leaving 11 bases between them. The CDR3 runs to 12 residues. Germline loops: CDR1 GTSNPN, CDR2 SVGIG (reference sequence). CDR3 in amino acids: CAWSGRTAEAFF. In DNA, the CDR3 is TGTGCCTGGAGCGGGAGGACAGCTGAAGCTTTCTTT.

This chain links TRBV15 with TRBJ2-5, with 8 bases identical to TRBD2. This CDR3 comprises 16 residues. Germline V gene lookup returns CDR1 LNHNV and CDR2 YYDKDF (reference sequence). V shed 0 bases and J 4 bases; nucleotides not matched to a gene: 7. The CDR3 here is CATSRDSSGRRETQYF. In nucleotides, the CDR3 is TGTGCCACCAGCAGAGATTCCAGCGGGAGAAGAGAGACCCAGTACTTC.

The rearrangement links TRBV27 to TRBJ2-5; 7 bases align to TRBD1. CDR1 MNHEY and CDR2 SMNVEV come from the germline V gene (reference sequence). V dropped 7 bases and J dropped 1; count of bases not matched to a gene: 6. The CDR3 runs 14 residues. CDR3 in amino acids: CASKIDRAQETQYF. For the CDR3, the DNA is TGTGCCAGCAAAATAGACAGGGCCCAAGAGACCCAGTACTTC.

The chain uses TRBV5-1 and TRBJ2-7; D remains unclear. The V end was cut by 4 bases, the J end by 1 base, with 3 bases between. CDR1 and CDR2 from the germline V gene are SGHRS and YFSETQ. CDR3 length: 11 residues. The CDR3 DNA reads as TGCGCCAGCAGCAATTCCTACGAGCAGTACTTC. Its protein is CASSNSYEQYF.

This chain uses TRBV5-1 with TRBJ2-7; a possible D gene is TRBD2 (6 bases). Trimming took off 5 bases at V and 3 bases at J, with 15 bases between the two ends. CDR1 is SGHRS and CDR2 is YFSETQ in the germline V gene. The CDR3 consists of 14 residues. In nucleotides, the CDR3 is TGCGCCAGCAGTCGGGGGTTGGACGGCTACGAGCAGTACTTC. Amino acid sequence: CASSRGLDGYEQYF.

The chain employs TRBV4-1 and TRBJ2-2, with D maybe TRBD2 (7 bases). Per germline, CDR1 MGHRA and CDR2 YSYEKL. Trimming left V 6 bases short and J 7 bases short, with 24 bases between. The CDR3 sequence is 17 residues long. CDR3 residues: CASRPTGVGGADGELFF. CDR3 bases: TGCGCCAGCAGACCAACTGGCGTGGGGGGGGCGGACGGGGAGCTGTTTTTT.

This chain links TRBV13 with TRBJ2-6; 8 bases are shared with TRBD1. The CDR3 loop spans 17 amino acids. Per the germline V gene, CDR1 is PRHDT and CDR2 is FYEKMQ (reference sequence). J gave up 0 bases and V 4 bases, and 5 bases lay outside the gene matches. The CDR3 region is CASSWGTGNSGANVLTF. DNA for the CDR3: TGTGCCAGCAGCTGGGGGACAGGCAACTCTGGGGCCAACGTCCTGACTTTC.

This sequence joins TRBV6-5 and TRBJ1-5; no clear D. CDR3 length: 15 amino acids. V gave up 5 bases and J gave up 1 base, with 12 bases separating them. Looked up from germline, CDR1 is MNHEY and CDR2 is SVGAGI. CDR3 sequence: CASSPRRQSNQPQHF. In DNA, the CDR3 is TGTGCCAGCAGTCCGAGAAGGCAAAGCAATCAGCCCCAGCATTTT.

V usage is TRBV11-3 and J usage is TRBJ2-3; D is perhaps TRBD1 or TRBD2 (6 bases each). V was cut by 5 bases and J by 4 bases, with 25 bases left in between. CDR1 SGHNT and CDR2 YENEEA come from the germline V gene. The CDR3 covers 18 residues. CDR3 DNA: TGTGCCAGCAGCCCCAGGGAGCCTGCGGAGGGGGGTCCAGATACGCAGTATTTT. It encodes CASSPREPAEGGPDTQYF.

This sequence joins TRBV7-3 and TRBJ1-1, with unresolved D. The CDR3 is made up of 13 amino acids. V lost 5 bases, J lost 1 base, and 8 bases lay in between. From germline, CDR1 is SGHTA and CDR2 FQGTGA. For the CDR3, the DNA is TGTGCCAGCAGCATGGACCCGAACACTGAAGCTTTCTTT. It yields the protein CASSMDPNTEAFF.

The chain recombines TRBV4-2 with TRBJ1-1; TRBD1 is a possible D gene (6 bases). Germline CDR1 reads LGHNA; CDR2 reads YNFKEQ. CDR3 length: 12 residues. V lost 4 bases and J lost 4, with 7 bases in between. The CDR3 bases are TGTGCCAGCAGCCGACAGGCCACTGAAGCTTTCTTT. Protein: CASSRQATEAFF.

The J gene is TRBJ1-1, the V gene TRBV6-5, with 7 bases matching TRBD1. Trimming cost V 4 bases and J 10 bases; bases outside gene matches: 9. The CDR3 totals 13 residues. Germline V gives CDR1 MNHEY, CDR2 SVGAGI. The CDR3 is CASSSNRGGGAFF. The CDR3 DNA reads as TGTGCCAGCAGTTCAAACAGGGGCGGAGGAGCTTTCTTT.

The V gene is TRBV28, the J gene TRBJ2-3; D gene uncertain. CDR1 and CDR2 (germline): MDHEN, SYDVKM. The CDR3 loop spans 11 amino acids. Trimming pared 4 bases from V and 7 bases from J, leaving 6 bases between. The CDR3: CASSYRHTQYF. In DNA form, the CDR3 reads TGTGCCAGCAGTTATAGGCATACGCAGTATTTT.

The V and J genes are TRBV27 and TRBJ2-1; D is unclear. CDR3 length: 16 residues. The germline V and J ends were trimmed by 2 bases and 2 bases, with 13 bases remaining between them. From germline, CDR1 is MNHEY and CDR2 SMNVEV (reference sequence). CDR3 nucleotides: TGTGCCAGCAGTTTAGGGATTCAGCCTGCCTACAATGAGCAGTTCTTC. It specifies CASSLGIQPAYNEQFF.

The V call is TRBV27, the J call TRBJ2-7, with D possibly matching TRBD2 (5 bases). The CDR3 runs to 15 residues. Trimming removed 5 bases at V and 2 bases at J, with 16 bases between. Looked up from germline, CDR1 is MNHEY and CDR2 is SMNVEV (reference sequence). The CDR3 is CASSPGNSPTYEQYF. In DNA form, the CDR3 reads TGTGCCAGCAGTCCCGGGAACAGCCCCACCTACGAGCAGTACTTC.

The V gene is TRBV21-1, the J gene TRBJ1-2. TRBV21-1 constitutes a pseudogene. The CDR3 runs to 16 residues. In DNA form, the CDR3 reads TGTGCCAGCAGCAAGGTGCGGATTTTACTTAACTATGGCTACACCTTC. Its translation: CASSKVRILLNYGYTF.